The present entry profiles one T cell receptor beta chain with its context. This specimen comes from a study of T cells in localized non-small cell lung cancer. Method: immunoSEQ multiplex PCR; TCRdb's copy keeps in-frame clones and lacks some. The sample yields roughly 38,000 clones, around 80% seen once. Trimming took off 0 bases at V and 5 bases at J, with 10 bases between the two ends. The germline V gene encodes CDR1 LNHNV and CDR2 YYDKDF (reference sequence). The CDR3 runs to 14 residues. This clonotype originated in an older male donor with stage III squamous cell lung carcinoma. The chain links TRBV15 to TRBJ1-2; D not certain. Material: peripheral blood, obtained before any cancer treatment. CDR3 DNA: TGTGCCACCAGCAGAGATACCGGGAGGTATGGCTACACCTTC. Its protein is CATSRDTGRYGYTF.